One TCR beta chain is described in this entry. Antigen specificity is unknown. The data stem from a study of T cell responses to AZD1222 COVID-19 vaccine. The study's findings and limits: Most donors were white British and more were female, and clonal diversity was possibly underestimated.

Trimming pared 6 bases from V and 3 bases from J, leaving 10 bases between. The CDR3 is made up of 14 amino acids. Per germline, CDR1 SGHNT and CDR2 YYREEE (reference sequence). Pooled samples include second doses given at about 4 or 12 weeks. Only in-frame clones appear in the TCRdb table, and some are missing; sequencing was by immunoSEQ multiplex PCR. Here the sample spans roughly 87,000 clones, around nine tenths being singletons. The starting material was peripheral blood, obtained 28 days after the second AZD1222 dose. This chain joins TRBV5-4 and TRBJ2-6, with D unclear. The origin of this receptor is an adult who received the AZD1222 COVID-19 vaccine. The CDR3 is CASTFGGGANVLTF. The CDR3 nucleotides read TGTGCCAGCACCTTTGGCGGTGGGGCCAACGTCCTGACTTTC.